What follows are 12 T cell receptor beta chains derived from one specimen sequenced in a study of human T cells and chemical hapten exposure. Stated time point: patch test 1, 2 weeks after DPC sensitization. Treatment reported: therapeutic diphenylcyclopropenone sensitization with weekly scalp DPC. From the RACE reads, TCRdb called clonotypes with MiXCR, one entry per CDR3 protein. The sample holds around 150,000 distinct CDR3 sequences, more than 14% seen once. The source material was whole blood, sampled in connection with sensitization to the hapten diphenylcyclopropenone (DPC). Source of these receptors: a woman in her twenties or thirties with alopecia areata. Some clones in this sample may be carry-over from other donors' samples.

This clonotype was seen a few times. The chain uses TRBV28 and TRBJ2-2; 8 bases are shared with TRBD1. Per germline, CDR1 MDHEN and CDR2 SYDVKM. The J segment lost 4 bases and the V segment lost 5 bases, leaving 6 bases of the junction unmatched. The CDR3 runs 15 residues. CDR3 residues: CASSPGQAGTGELFF. DNA for the CDR3: TGTGCCAGCAGTCCGGGACAGGCGGGCACCGGGGAGCTGTTTTTT. Drawing the rest from reference TRBV28 and TRBJ2-2, the complete variable domain is DVKVTQSSRYLVKRTGEKVFLECVQDMDHENMFWYRQDPGLGLRLIYFSYDVKMKEKGDIPEGYSVSREKKERFSLILESASTNQTSMYLCASSPGQAGTGELFFGEGSRLTVL.

This clonotype was seen a handful of times. The chain links TRBV20-1 to TRBJ1-5, with 10 bases aligning to TRBD1. The length of the CDR3 is 14 residues. The germline V gene encodes CDR1 DFQATT and CDR2 SNEGSKA (reference sequence). The V and J ends lost 3 bases and 5 bases, in that order; junction bases with no gene match: 4. CDR3 region: CSASPGQGYQPQHF. The CDR3, as DNA: TGCAGTGCTAGTCCGGGACAGGGGTATCAGCCCCAGCATTTT.

The V and J genes are TRBV5-1 and TRBJ2-5; 7 bases map to TRBD2. The CDR3 length is 14 residues. V shed 6 bases, J shed 2 bases, and the junction held 7 bases outside the gene matches. Germline V CDR1 and CDR2: SGHRS, YFSETQ. CDR3 sequence (DNA): TGCGCCAGCAAGGCGGGAGTCGGGCAAGAGACCCAGTACTTC. Its translation is CASKAGVGQETQYF.

J is TRBJ1-2 and V is TRBV28; tentatively, D is TRBD1 (5 bases). V gave up 7 bases and J gave up 8 bases, with 20 bases separating them. The CDR3 loop spans 14 amino acids. Germline V gene data show CDR1 as MDHEN and CDR2 as SYDVKM. DNA of the CDR3: TGTGCCAGCATGTACGGGTTGGGGCGACGGGGCTACACCTTC. It is translated as CASMYGLGRRGYTF.

V and J are TRBV12-3 or TRBV12-4 and TRBJ2-7, with TRBD1 matching 7 bases. V was pared by 7 bases and J by 0 bases, with 9 bases of the junction left unmatched. There are 15 residues in the CDR3. This CDR3 is CASTDTTGSSYEQYF. The CDR3 nucleotides read TGTGCCAGCACCGATACGACAGGGAGCTCCTACGAGCAGTACTTC.

This chain links TRBV3-1 with TRBJ2-1; 7 nucleotides match TRBD1. The CDR3 sequence is 15 residues long. Losses at the gene ends were 8 bases for V and 4 bases for J; bases not matched to a gene: 11. Germline V gene lookup returns CDR1 LGHDT and CDR2 YNNKEL (reference sequence). The CDR3 DNA is TGTGCCAGCGGGCGGAGACAGGGAAGATACAATGAGCAGTTCTTC. Protein sequence: CASGRRQGRYNEQFF.

The chain joins TRBV6-5 to TRBJ1-4; no definite D call. V lost 1 base, J lost 7 bases, and 13 bases lay in between. Germline CDR1 reads MNHEY; CDR2 reads SVGAGI. The CDR3 is 15 residues long. In DNA form, the CDR3 reads TGTGCCAGCAGTTACTGGGGAAAGGGTGGTGAAAAACTGTTTTTT. Its translation: CASSYWGKGGEKLFF.

V and J are TRBV29-1 and TRBJ1-1, with D possibly matching TRBD1 (6 bases). The CDR3 contains 15 residues. The V and J ends lost 3 bases and 3 bases respectively, with 17 bases between them. Germline V gene data show CDR1 as SQVTM and CDR2 as ANQGSEA. DNA of the CDR3: TGCAGCGTTGATGAGAAGGACAGCGGGGACACTGAAGCTTTCTTT. Amino acids: CSVDEKDSGDTEAFF.

This clonotype has a count of ten or more. The V and J genes are TRBV6-2 or TRBV6-3 and TRBJ1-3; tentative D call: TRBD1 (5 bases). Trimming stripped 5 bases from V and 7 bases from J, with 15 bases between. CDR1 is MNHEY and CDR2 is SVGEGT in the germline V gene. The CDR3 spans 14 residues. In nucleotides, the CDR3 is TGTGCCAGCAGTCCCTCCGGGGGTCGGAACACCATATATTTT. It specifies CASSPSGGRNTIYF.

The chain joins TRBV7-3 to TRBJ1-1; 7 bases fit TRBD1. V lost 5 bases, J lost 4 bases, and 10 bases stayed unmatched. The CDR3 totals 15 residues. CDR1 is SGHTA, CDR2 FQGTGA, per germline. CDR3 nucleotides: TGTGCCAGCAGCAGTACAGGGGCCTCGGCCACTGAAGCTTTCTTT. Its protein is CASSSTGASATEAFF.

A note on this clonotype: Just one base apart from a much larger clone, this may be a read error. The rearrangement joins TRBV7-3 to TRBJ2-3; TRBD2 matches at 12 bases. This CDR3 spans 14 amino acids. Germline lookup yields CDR1 SGHTA and CDR2 FQGTGA. The CDR3 coding sequence is TGTGCCAACAGCTACGGGACTAGCGGGGATACGCAGTATTTT. Protein sequence: CANSYGTSGDTQYF.

This clonotype was recorded many times. The gene calls are TRBV7-2 and TRBJ1-6; D not resolved. Looked up from germline, CDR1 is SGHTA and CDR2 is FQGNSA. This CDR3 is built from 14 residues. The V end lost 1 base, the J end lost 7 bases, and 8 bases lay between the germline ends. The CDR3 is CASSLGTQNSPLHF. CDR3 bases: TGTGCCAGCAGCTTAGGGACCCAGAATTCACCCCTCCACTTT. The complete variable domain, with remaining parts taken from reference TRBV7-2 and TRBJ1-6, reads GAGVSQSPSNKVTEKGKDVELRCDPISGHTALYWYRQSLGQGLEFLIYFQGNSAPDKSGLPSDRFSAERTGGSVSTLTIQRTQQEDSAVYLCASSLGTQNSPLHFGNGTRLTVT.